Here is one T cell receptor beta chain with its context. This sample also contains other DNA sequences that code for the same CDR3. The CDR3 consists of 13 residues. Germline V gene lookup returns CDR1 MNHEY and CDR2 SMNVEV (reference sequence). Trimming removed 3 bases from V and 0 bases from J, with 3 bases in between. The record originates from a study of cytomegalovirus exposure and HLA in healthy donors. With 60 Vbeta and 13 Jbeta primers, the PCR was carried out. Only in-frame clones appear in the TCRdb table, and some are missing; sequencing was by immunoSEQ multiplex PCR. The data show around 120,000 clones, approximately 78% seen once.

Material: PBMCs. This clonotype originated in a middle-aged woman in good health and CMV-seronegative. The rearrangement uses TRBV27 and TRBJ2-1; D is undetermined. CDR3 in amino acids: CASSLSSYNEQFF. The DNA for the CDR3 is TGTGCCAGCAGTTTGAGCTCCTACAATGAGCAGTTCTTC.